A single T cell receptor beta chain is shown here with its context. Its antigen is unknown. Only in-frame clones appear in the TCRdb table, and some are missing; sequencing was by immunoSEQ multiplex PCR. The repertoire consists of approximately 110,000 clones, with about nine tenths occurring once and the leading ten covering 4% to 5.5%. This sample stems from a study of T cell responses to AZD1222 COVID-19 vaccine. Notes on the study in general: Unmutated variant regions reportedly attract nearly half of all spike-specific TCRs. Seropositive status at baseline applied to only six AZD1222 recipients.

The origin of this receptor is an adult in good health. Sample: peripheral blood, taken on day 0 of AZD1222 vaccination.

The CDR3 bases are TGTGCCAGCAGCTTAGTAGCCTCGGAGACCCAGTACTTC. Translating it yields CASSLVASETQYF. The rearrangement joins TRBV7-9 to TRBJ2-5, with D uncertain. Germline loops: CDR1 SEHNR, CDR2 FQNEAQ (reference sequence). Trimming shortened V by 1 base and J by 5 bases, and 8 bases separated the two germline ends. CDR3 length: 13 residues.